Listed below are T cell receptor beta chains from one sample, sequenced in a study of CD8 T cells in ankylosing spondylitis. One entry per CDR3 protein, called by TCRdb with MiXCR from the 5' RACE reads. Of 350,000 to 550,000 distinct CDR3 sequences in the sample, 25% to 30% were seen once. The sequencing sample was made of blood, either unsorted or a sorted T cell fraction (not recorded which). These receptors came from a male donor with ankylosing spondylitis. Both conserved end residues are part of each CDR3. The D gene is left open where the match is weak. Size is omitted from some rows. Given values are once, few, many or a class for expanded clones.

j_gene | d_gene | abundance | v_gene | CDR3aa | CDR3nt
TRBJ2-1 | NA | few | TRBV20-1 | CSARPQTGRLYNEQFF | TGCAGTGCTAGACCTCAGACAGGGAGGTTGTACAATGAGCAGTTCTTC
TRBJ2-1 | NA | few | TRBV29-1 | CSVHEQFF | TGCAGCGTGCATGAGCAGTTCTTC
TRBJ2-1 | TRBD1 | few | TRBV5-6 | CASSLVGTGGDEQFF | TGTGCCAGCAGCTTGGTGGGGACAGGGGGCGATGAGCAGTTCTTC
TRBJ2-3 | TRBD2 | NA | TRBV20-1 | CSALLAADTQYF | TGCAGTGCATTACTAGCGGCGGATACGCAGTATTTT
TRBJ1-1 | NA | many | TRBV5-1 | CASSLKNVNTEAFF | TGCGCCAGCAGCTTGAAGAACGTGAACACTGAAGCTTTCTTT
TRBJ2-1 | NA | few | TRBV29-1 | CSAPTEPTYNEQFF | TGCAGCGCCCCGACAGAGCCCACATACAATGAGCAGTTCTTC
TRBJ2-1 | TRBD1 | many | TRBV6-1 | CASRIQGATYNEQFF | TGTGCCAGCAGGATACAGGGGGCAACCTACAATGAGCAGTTCTTC
TRBJ2-1 | NA | few | TRBV24-1 | CATSNYGYNEQFF | TGTGCCACCAGTAATTACGGTTACAATGAGCAGTTCTTC
TRBJ1-2 | NA | NA | TRBV15 | CATSRGTGPNYGYTF | TGTGCCACCAGCAGAGGTACAGGGCCTAACTATGGCTACACCTTC
TRBJ2-2 | NA | NA | TRBV3-1 | CASSHGLGGDTGELFF | TGTGCCAGCAGCCATGGACTTGGAGGTGACACCGGGGAGCTGTTTTTT
TRBJ1-1 | NA | NA | TRBV29-1 | CSVGGRTNTEAFF | TGCAGCGTTGGGGGCAGGACCAACACTGAAGCTTTCTTT
TRBJ2-5 | TRBD2 | many | TRBV12-3/TRBV12-4 | CASTTGTSGSLETQYF | TGTGCCAGCACCACCGGGACTAGCGGGAGCTTAGAGACCCAGTACTTC
TRBJ2-3 | TRBD2 | few | TRBV3-1 | CASSRGLAGASDTQYF | TGTGCCAGCAGCCGGGGACTAGCGGGAGCATCAGATACGCAGTATTTT
TRBJ2-5 | NA | NA | TRBV5-1 | CASSLVLQKFQETQYF | TGCGCCAGCAGCTTGGTCCTTCAAAAGTTCCAAGAGACCCAGTACTTC
TRBJ2-3 | NA | NA | TRBV5-1 | CASSLAGVGDTQYF | TGCGCCAGCAGCTTGGCGGGAGTGGGAGATACGCAGTATTTT
TRBJ2-5 | TRBD2 | NA | TRBV20-1 | CSAESGRDRETQYF | TGCAGTGCCGAAAGCGGGAGGGATCGAGAGACCCAGTACTTC
TRBJ1-5 | NA | few | TRBV28 | CACFQRNQPQHF | TGTGCCTGCTTCCAGCGCAATCAGCCCCAGCATTTT
TRBJ2-1 | TRBD2 | few | TRBV24-1 | CATSDLLPTAGVDNEQFF | TGTGCCACCAGTGATTTGCTCCCTACCGCGGGAGTCGACAATGAGCAGTTCTTC
TRBJ2-1 | NA | few | TRBV27 | CASSSPPNEQFF | TGTGCCAGCAGTTCCCCCCCCAATGAGCAGTTCTTC
TRBJ2-1 | TRBD1 | NA | TRBV10-3 | CAISEPGQGYNEQFF | TGTGCCATCAGTGAGCCGGGACAGGGGTACAATGAGCAGTTCTTC
TRBJ1-5 | NA | few | TRBV12-3/TRBV12-4 | CASSSLGLRNQPQHF | TGTGCCAGCAGTTCCCTGGGGCTTCGCAATCAGCCCCAGCATTTT
TRBJ1-1 | NA | NA | TRBV29-1 | CSGRFGGNTEAFF | TGCAGCGGGCGATTCGGTGGAAACACTGAAGCTTTCTTT
TRBJ2-2 | NA | NA | TRBV2 | CASRQAERGGELFF | TGTGCCTCCAGACAGGCGGAGAGGGGCGGGGAGCTGTTTTTT
TRBJ2-1 | TRBD2 | few | TRBV2 | CASSDSGNYNEQFF | TGTGCCAGCAGTGATAGCGGGAACTACAATGAGCAGTTCTTC
TRBJ1-4 | TRBD1 | once | TRBV18 | CASSANTGGDEKLFF | TGTGCCAGCTCCGCAAACACAGGGGGCGATGAAAAACTGTTTTTT
TRBJ1-4 | TRBD1 | NA | TRBV6-2/TRBV6-3 | CASTGQGGYEKLFF | TGTGCCAGCACCGGACAGGGAGGATATGAAAAACTGTTTTTT
TRBJ2-5 | TRBD1 | NA | TRBV5-1 | CASSGGTGAQETQYF | TGCGCCAGCAGCGGCGGGACAGGGGCCCAAGAGACCCAGTACTTC
TRBJ2-5 | NA | few | TRBV5-1 | CASSSLGSGVETQYF | TGCGCCAGCAGCAGCCTGGGGTCGGGGGTCGAGACCCAGTACTTC
TRBJ1-1 | NA | NA | TRBV27 | CASSFSSGATEAFF | TGTGCCAGCAGTTTCTCGTCGGGGGCTACTGAAGCTTTCTTT
TRBJ2-3 | NA | few | TRBV20-1 | CSATRGTDTQYF | TGCAGTGCTACAAGGGGGACAGATACGCAGTATTTT
TRBJ2-3 | TRBD2 | many | TRBV4-2 | CASSQDVQREIVDTQYF | TGTGCCAGCAGCCAAGATGTTCAGCGGGAGATTGTGGATACGCAGTATTTT
TRBJ1-1 | NA | NA | TRBV20-1 | CSARDPAGANTEAFF | TGCAGTGCTAGAGACCCTGCTGGAGCAAACACTGAAGCTTTCTTT
TRBJ2-5 | NA | few | TRBV20-1 | CSARQDTRRKETQYF | TGCAGTGCTAGACAAGACACGCGGCGGAAGGAGACCCAGTACTTC
TRBJ2-7 | NA | few | TRBV20-1 | CSARASVDEQYF | TGCAGTGCTAGGGCTAGCGTGGACGAGCAGTACTTC
TRBJ2-1 | NA | few | TRBV7-8 | CASSPGSPSNEQFF | TGTGCCAGCAGCCCCGGGAGCCCTAGCAATGAGCAGTTCTTC
TRBJ1-3 | NA | few | TRBV6-1 | CASRGAPSGNTIYF | TGTGCCAGCAGGGGGGCTCCCTCTGGAAACACCATATATTTT
TRBJ2-5 | NA | NA | TRBV18 | CASSPGMGRETQYF | TGTGCCAGCTCACCAGGAATGGGTCGGGAGACCCAGTACTTC
TRBJ1-1 | NA | few | TRBV7-9 | CASSVVRDGEAFF | TGTGCCAGCAGCGTCGTCCGGGACGGTGAAGCTTTCTTT
TRBJ2-5 | TRBD2 | NA | TRBV4-1 | CASSQDRAGGGETQYF | TGCGCCAGCAGCCAAGATAGAGCGGGAGGGGGAGAGACCCAGTACTTC
TRBJ2-3 | NA | NA | TRBV4-2 | CASSQVTSSSTDTQYF | TGTGCCAGCAGCCAAGTGACTTCCTCTAGCACAGATACGCAGTATTTT
TRBJ2-1 | NA | few | TRBV20-1 | CSARGAGRVNEQFF | TGCAGTGCTAGAGGGGCGGGAAGAGTGAATGAGCAGTTCTTC
TRBJ2-2 | NA | few | TRBV20-1 | CSAPGQTNTGELFF | TGCAGTGCCCCGGGACAAACGAACACCGGGGAGCTGTTTTTT
TRBJ2-3 | TRBD2 | many | TRBV12-3/TRBV12-4 | CASTLTSGSTDTQYF | TGTGCCAGCACCCTGACTAGCGGGAGCACAGATACGCAGTATTTT
TRBJ2-5 | NA | few | TRBV20-1 | CSASGRRREEETQYF | TGCAGTGCTAGTGGTAGAAGGAGGGAGGAGGAGACCCAGTACTTC
TRBJ2-3 | NA | NA | TRBV15 | CATSRDRIEGGDTQYF | TGTGCCACCAGCAGAGATCGAATTGAGGGTGGCGATACGCAGTATTTT
TRBJ2-1 | TRBD2 | NA | TRBV27 | CASSPIGGVRHEQFF | TGTGCCAGCAGTCCAATCGGGGGGGTCCGCCATGAGCAGTTCTTC
TRBJ2-3 | NA | NA | TRBV3-1 | CASSPYWENTQYF | TGTGCCAGCAGCCCCTATTGGGAAAATACGCAGTATTTT
TRBJ2-1 | TRBD2 | NA | TRBV30 | CAWGSGRALDEQFF | TGTGCCTGGGGTAGCGGGAGGGCCCTCGATGAGCAGTTCTTC
TRBJ2-5 | TRBD1 | NA | TRBV7-6 | CASSYTTGGETQYF | TGTGCCAGCAGTTACACCACAGGGGGAGAGACCCAGTACTTC
TRBJ2-3 | NA | NA | TRBV20-1 | CSARGGGTQYF | TGCAGTGCTAGAGGTGGGGGTACGCAGTATTTT
TRBJ2-5 | NA | many | TRBV7-6 | CASSLVVGGMETQYF | TGTGCCAGCAGCTTAGTCGTGGGGGGAATGGAGACCCAGTACTTC
TRBJ1-6 | TRBD1 | few | TRBV4-2 | CASSQVNRGPSSPLHF | TGTGCCAGCAGCCAAGTAAACAGGGGGCCTAGCTCACCCCTCCACTTT
TRBJ2-1 | TRBD2 | few | TRBV3-1 | CASRSLAGSYNEQFF | TGTGCCAGCAGATCGCTAGCGGGATCCTACAATGAGCAGTTCTTC
TRBJ1-1 | NA | few | TRBV30 | CAWSEKGRKKNTEAFF | TGTGCCTGGAGCGAAAAAGGCAGGAAGAAGAACACTGAAGCTTTCTTT
TRBJ2-5 | TRBD2 | NA | TRBV7-2 | CASSLVAGGSGETQYF | TGTGCCAGCAGCTTAGTAGCGGGAGGTTCAGGAGAGACCCAGTACTTC
TRBJ2-3 | NA | NA | TRBV3-1 | CASSPRGGGAGTDTQYF | TGTGCCAGCAGCCCGCGTGGGGGCGGGGCGGGCACAGATACGCAGTATTTT
TRBJ2-1 | TRBD2 | NA | TRBV20-1 | CSARDSGGPLYNEQFF | TGCAGTGCTAGAGATAGCGGGGGTCCCCTATACAATGAGCAGTTCTTC
TRBJ2-2 | TRBD1 | few | TRBV10-3 | CAIRRGQGNTGELFF | TGTGCCATCAGGAGGGGGCAAGGGAACACCGGGGAGCTGTTTTTT